Listed below are T cell receptor beta chains from one sample, sequenced in a study of control samples from healthy donors and cancer patients. The table came from immunoSEQ multiplex PCR; TCRdb's copy has only in-frame clones and leaves some out. The data contain under 200,000 clones, roughly 94% of them singletons. Sequenced material: blood. These receptors all stem from a woman aged 40 to 50 in good health. Each CDR3 is given with its conserved first and last residue. A D gene is named only where the DNA matches it firmly. Rows give clone size only sometimes, using once, few, many, or a class for an expanded clone.

abundance: .; v_gene: TRBV19; j_gene: TRBJ1-4; d_gene: .; CDR3aa: CASSRIFRGEKLFF; CDR3nt: TGTGCCAGTAGTAGGATTTTCCGGGGGGAAAAACTGTTTTTT
abundance: .; v_gene: TRBV6-6; j_gene: TRBJ1-5; d_gene: .; CDR3aa: CASSYRDQPQHF; CDR3nt: TGTGCCAGCAGTTACCGCGATCAGCCCCAGCATTTT
abundance: .; v_gene: TRBV7-8; j_gene: TRBJ1-6; d_gene: .; CDR3aa: CASGLGVYNSPLHF; CDR3nt: TGTGCCAGCGGGCTGGGGGTCTATAATTCACCCCTCCACTTT
abundance: .; v_gene: TRBV6-6; j_gene: TRBJ1-1; d_gene: TRBD1; CDR3aa: CASSYGTGIMTEAFF; CDR3nt: TGTGCCAGCAGTTATGGGACAGGGATAATGACTGAAGCTTTCTTT
abundance: .; v_gene: TRBV6-5; j_gene: TRBJ1-2; d_gene: TRBD1; CDR3aa: CASSPNRDRGYGYTF; CDR3nt: TGTGCCAGCTCACCTAACCGGGACAGGGGCTATGGCTACACCTTC
abundance: .; v_gene: TRBV10-3; j_gene: TRBJ2-7; d_gene: TRBD1; CDR3aa: CAISQGQRSYEQYF; CDR3nt: TGTGCCATCAGCCAGGGACAGCGTTCCTACGAGCAGTACTTC
abundance: .; v_gene: TRBV5-1; j_gene: TRBJ1-5; d_gene: TRBD1; CDR3aa: CASSLGDREGNQPQHF; CDR3nt: TGCGCCAGCAGCTTGGGGGACAGGGAAGGCAATCAGCCCCAGCATTTT
abundance: .; v_gene: TRBV19; j_gene: TRBJ2-7; d_gene: TRBD1; CDR3aa: CASSTPGQGIGAFSYEQYF; CDR3nt: TGTGCCAGTAGTACACCGGGACAGGGGATAGGGGCCTTCTCCTACGAGCAGTACTTC
abundance: .; v_gene: TRBV10-1; j_gene: TRBJ2-2; d_gene: TRBD2; CDR3aa: CASSESGSRTGELFF; CDR3nt: TGCGCCAGCAGTGAGAGCGGGAGTAGGACCGGGGAGCTGTTTTTT
abundance: .; v_gene: TRBV4-3; j_gene: TRBJ1-5; d_gene: .; CDR3aa: CASSQDSRGTQPQHF; CDR3nt: TGCGCCAGCAGCCAAGATTCCAGGGGAACTCAGCCCCAGCATTTT
abundance: .; v_gene: TRBV9; j_gene: TRBJ2-5; d_gene: .; CDR3aa: CASSPWGGPQETQYF; CDR3nt: TGTGCCAGCAGCCCCTGGGGTGGGCCCCAAGAGACCCAGTACTTC
abundance: .; v_gene: TRBV10-2; j_gene: TRBJ1-4; d_gene: .; CDR3aa: CASSEMSAGGRKLFF; CDR3nt: TGCGCCAGCAGTGAGATGTCAGCGGGGGGCCGAAAACTGTTTTTT
abundance: .; v_gene: TRBV28; j_gene: TRBJ1-3; d_gene: TRBD1; CDR3aa: CASSKGGPIRNTIYF; CDR3nt: TGTGCCAGCAGTAAAGGGGGCCCAATAAGAAACACCATATATTTT
abundance: .; v_gene: TRBV25-1; j_gene: TRBJ1-2; d_gene: .; CDR3aa: CASSEGGGYGYTF; CDR3nt: TGTGCCAGCAGTGAAGGAGGGGGCTATGGCTACACCTTC
abundance: .; v_gene: TRBV6-5; j_gene: TRBJ2-2; d_gene: .; CDR3aa: CASSYGETGELFF; CDR3nt: TGTGCCAGCAGTTACGGGGAGACCGGGGAGCTGTTTTTT
abundance: .; v_gene: TRBV5-1; j_gene: TRBJ1-1; d_gene: .; CDR3aa: CASNRGPGGPTEAFF; CDR3nt: TGCGCCAGCAACCGAGGTCCTGGAGGGCCCACTGAAGCTTTCTTT
abundance: .; v_gene: TRBV9; j_gene: TRBJ2-1; d_gene: TRBD1; CDR3aa: CASSASGQGMWNEQFF; CDR3nt: TGTGCCAGCAGCGCCTCGGGACAGGGAATGTGGAATGAGCAGTTCTTC
abundance: .; v_gene: TRBV6-5; j_gene: TRBJ1-1; d_gene: TRBD1; CDR3aa: CASSNYRGPNTEAFF; CDR3nt: TGTGCCAGCAGTAACTACAGGGGACCAAACACTGAAGCTTTCTTT
abundance: once; v_gene: TRBV6-1; j_gene: TRBJ1-2; d_gene: .; CDR3aa: CASSEALITRNYGYTF; CDR3nt: TGTGCCAGCAGTGAAGCCTTAATTACACGAAACTATGGCTACACCTTC
abundance: .; v_gene: TRBV5-1; j_gene: TRBJ1-1; d_gene: .; CDR3aa: CASSLDSVGGLAEAFF; CDR3nt: TGCGCCAGCAGCTTGGACAGTGTCGGCGGGTTAGCTGAAGCTTTCTTT
abundance: .; v_gene: TRBV10-1; j_gene: TRBJ2-7; d_gene: .; CDR3aa: CASSESASSYEQYF; CDR3nt: TGCGCCAGCAGTGAATCGGCCAGCTCCTACGAGCAGTACTTC
abundance: .; v_gene: TRBV5-4; j_gene: TRBJ1-2; d_gene: .; CDR3aa: CASSLAGGSYGYTF; CDR3nt: TGTGCCAGCAGCTTGGCGGGGGGTTCGTATGGCTACACCTTC
abundance: .; v_gene: TRBV4-2; j_gene: TRBJ2-1; d_gene: TRBD1; CDR3aa: CASSQGGTVSYNEQFF; CDR3nt: TGTGCCAGCAGCCAAGGTGGGACAGTCTCCTACAATGAGCAGTTCTTC
abundance: .; v_gene: TRBV6-2/TRBV6-3; j_gene: TRBJ1-4; d_gene: .; CDR3aa: CASSSSTSLQEPSEKLFF; CDR3nt: TGTGCCAGCAGTTCCTCAACTTCCCTACAGGAACCCTCTGAAAAACTGTTTTTT
abundance: .; v_gene: TRBV4-3; j_gene: TRBJ2-3; d_gene: .; CDR3aa: CASSPDAAVTDTQYF; CDR3nt: TGCGCCAGCAGCCCCGACGCGGCCGTAACAGATACGCAGTATTTT
abundance: .; v_gene: TRBV20-1; j_gene: TRBJ1-2; d_gene: .; CDR3aa: CSASRHGYGYTF; CDR3nt: TGCAGTGCTAGTAGGCACGGCTATGGCTACACCTTC
abundance: .; v_gene: TRBV9; j_gene: TRBJ2-3; d_gene: TRBD2; CDR3aa: CASSAREGANTDTQYF; CDR3nt: TGTGCCAGCAGCGCGCGGGAGGGGGCCAACACAGATACGCAGTATTTT
abundance: .; v_gene: TRBV18; j_gene: TRBJ1-5; d_gene: .; CDR3aa: CASSQAWDQPQHF; CDR3nt: TGTGCCAGCTCCCAAGCCTGGGATCAGCCCCAGCATTTT
abundance: .; v_gene: TRBV30; j_gene: TRBJ2-7; d_gene: .; CDR3aa: CAWSVRWESYEQYF; CDR3nt: TGTGCCTGGAGTGTACGGTGGGAATCCTACGAGCAGTACTTC
abundance: .; v_gene: TRBV19; j_gene: TRBJ1-5; d_gene: TRBD1; CDR3aa: CASSGTGGNQPQHF; CDR3nt: TGTGCCAGCTCAGGGACAGGGGGCAATCAGCCCCAGCATTTT
abundance: .; v_gene: TRBV11-2; j_gene: TRBJ1-6; d_gene: TRBD1; CDR3aa: CASSWTGPNSPLHF; CDR3nt: TGTGCCAGCAGCTGGACAGGTCCGAATTCACCCCTCCACTTT
abundance: .; v_gene: TRBV7-8; j_gene: TRBJ1-3; d_gene: .; CDR3aa: CASSLSELGNTIYF; CDR3nt: TGTGCCAGCAGCTTGTCCGAACTAGGAAACACCATATATTTT
abundance: .; v_gene: TRBV10-3; j_gene: TRBJ2-3; d_gene: .; CDR3aa: CAISDGGSNTDTQYF; CDR3nt: TGTGCCATCAGTGACGGCGGGTCAAACACAGATACGCAGTATTTT
abundance: once; v_gene: TRBV5-1; j_gene: TRBJ1-2; d_gene: TRBD1; CDR3aa: CASSLMTGGSYGYTF; CDR3nt: TGCGCCAGCAGCTTGATGACAGGGGGCTCCTATGGCTACACCTTC
abundance: .; v_gene: TRBV7-9; j_gene: TRBJ2-5; d_gene: .; CDR3aa: CASSSRRAGGETQYF; CDR3nt: TGTGCCAGCAGCTCCAGAAGGGCAGGGGGGGAGACCCAGTACTTC
abundance: .; v_gene: TRBV19; j_gene: TRBJ2-5; d_gene: .; CDR3aa: CASSLTGLGTQYF; CDR3nt: TGTGCCAGTAGCCTAACAGGGTTGGGGACCCAGTACTTC
abundance: .; v_gene: TRBV21-1; j_gene: TRBJ2-2; d_gene: .; CDR3aa: CASSKARADLLDTGELFF; CDR3nt: TGTGCCAGCAGCAAAGCTCGGGCGGACTTATTGGACACCGGGGAGCTGTTTTTT
abundance: once; v_gene: TRBV6-2/TRBV6-3; j_gene: TRBJ2-1; d_gene: .; CDR3aa: CASTPRSGPKTSYNEQFF; CDR3nt: TGTGCCAGCACCCCAAGGAGCGGGCCTAAAACTTCCTACAATGAGCAGTTCTTC
abundance: .; v_gene: TRBV28; j_gene: TRBJ1-1; d_gene: .; CDR3aa: CASRRGQNTEAFF; CDR3nt: TGTGCCAGCCGCAGGGGACAGAACACTGAAGCTTTCTTT
abundance: .; v_gene: TRBV11-2; j_gene: TRBJ1-4; d_gene: .; CDR3aa: CASSGWMVPPSTNEKLFF; CDR3nt: TGTGCCAGCAGCGGATGGATGGTTCCCCCTTCAACTAATGAAAAACTGTTTTTT
abundance: .; v_gene: TRBV9; j_gene: TRBJ2-3; d_gene: .; CDR3aa: CASSVRTASTDTQYF; CDR3nt: TGTGCCAGCAGCGTAAGGACAGCTAGCACAGATACGCAGTATTTT
abundance: .; v_gene: TRBV13; j_gene: TRBJ2-2; d_gene: .; CDR3aa: CASSLGKNTGELFF; CDR3nt: TGTGCCAGCAGCTTGGGGAAGAACACCGGGGAGCTGTTTTTT
abundance: .; v_gene: TRBV6-4; j_gene: TRBJ1-2; d_gene: TRBD1; CDR3aa: CASGTGTGVYTF; CDR3nt: TGTGCCAGCGGGACAGGAACAGGCGTTTACACCTTC
abundance: .; v_gene: TRBV7-3; j_gene: TRBJ2-5; d_gene: TRBD2; CDR3aa: CASSSGLAGGQETQYF; CDR3nt: TGTGCCAGCAGCTCGGGACTAGCGGGGGGGCAAGAGACCCAGTACTTC
abundance: .; v_gene: TRBV27; j_gene: TRBJ1-1; d_gene: TRBD1; CDR3aa: CASTLRQGNTEAFF; CDR3nt: TGTGCCAGCACCTTACGACAGGGGAACACTGAAGCTTTCTTT
abundance: .; v_gene: TRBV5-1; j_gene: TRBJ1-3; d_gene: .; CDR3aa: CASSFSADSDSGNTIYF; CDR3nt: TGCGCCAGCAGCTTCTCAGCGGACAGCGACTCTGGAAACACCATATATTTT
abundance: .; v_gene: TRBV5-4; j_gene: TRBJ2-5; d_gene: .; CDR3aa: CASSFPGSRKEETQYF; CDR3nt: TGTGCCAGCAGCTTCCCCGGGAGCCGGAAGGAAGAGACCCAGTACTTC
abundance: once; v_gene: TRBV29-1; j_gene: TRBJ2-7; d_gene: TRBD2; CDR3aa: CSVEDRLAGEVEQYF; CDR3nt: TGCAGCGTTGAAGACCGACTAGCGGGAGAAGTTGAGCAGTACTTC